The 13 T cell receptor beta chains in this list originate from one sample, sequenced in a study of CD8+ T cells in alopecia areata. Treatment given: oral pan-JAK inhibitor, 5-10 mg twice daily. In each case, RNA was isolated and then reverse transcribed into cDNA as the sequencing template. Profiling relied on immunoSEQ multiplex PCR, and the TCRdb table lists in-frame clones only, not all of them. In the table there are about 200,000 clones, 58% of which are singletons. The sample here was CD4+ T cells sorted from blood, taken at week 24, from a patient treated with tofacitinib. These receptors all stem from a human donor with alopecia areata.

This chain joins TRBV7-9 and TRBJ2-1; TRBD2 is a possible D gene (6 bases). Per germline, CDR1 SEHNR and CDR2 FQNEAQ (reference sequence). Trimming left V 1 base short and J 12 bases short, with 13 bases between. The CDR3 has 13 residues. The CDR3 nucleotides read TGTGCCAGCAGCTTAGGGACGCAGGGAGGGCAGTTCTTC. Amino acids: CASSLGTQGGQFF.

CDR3 protein: CASRGQTNTGELFF. DNA for the CDR3: TGTGCCAGCAGGGGACAGACGAACACCGGGGAGCTGTTTTTT. This chain uses TRBV6-6 with TRBJ2-2; 7 bases align to TRBD1. Losses at the gene ends were 6 bases for V and 0 bases for J; bases not matched to a gene: 1. Germline values: CDR1 MNHNY, CDR2 SVGAGI (reference sequence). The CDR3 loop spans 14 amino acids.

The chain uses TRBV5-1 and TRBJ2-3; TRBD1 aligns across 8 bases. Germline loops: CDR1 SGHRS, CDR2 YFSETQ. The V gene end was trimmed by 4 bases and the J gene end by 5 bases; junction bases not matched to a gene: 9. CDR3 length equals 15 residues. The CDR3 DNA reads TGCGCCAGCAGCATAAGGACAGGGCCTGGAGATACGCAGTATTTT. Amino acids: CASSIRTGPGDTQYF.

The chain employs TRBV7-8 and TRBJ2-5, with TRBD2 identical over 8 bases. The junction had 12 bases not matched to a gene; V was cut back by 1 base and J by 5 bases. Germline V gene data show CDR1 as SGHVS and CDR2 as FQNEAQ. CDR3 length: 17 residues. The CDR3, as DNA: TGTGCCAGCAGCTTAGGGGCCCTAGCGGGCTGGGCTGAGACCCAGTACTTC. Protein: CASSLGALAGWAETQYF.

The V and J genes are TRBV29-1 and TRBJ2-3; 8 positions match TRBD1. V trimming: 4 bases; J trimming: 9 bases; junction bases outside the gene matches: 21. Looked up from germline, CDR1 is SQVTM and CDR2 is ANQGSEA. This CDR3 comprises 17 residues. The CDR3 is CSVGVGTGYGLGGTQYF. CDR3 in DNA: TGCAGCGTTGGGGTTGGGACAGGCTACGGGTTAGGTGGCACGCAGTATTTT.

This clone was counted between two and nine times. The chain joins TRBV5-1 to TRBJ1-4; D is possibly TRBD1 (5 bases). The germline V and J ends were trimmed by 2 bases and 5 bases, with 13 bases remaining between them. Germline V CDR1 and CDR2: SGHRS, YFSETQ. The CDR3 has 15 amino acids. CDR3 coding DNA: TGCGCCAGCAGCTTTCGGGACTCACAAAATGAAAAACTGTTTTTT. It translates to CASSFRDSQNEKLFF.

In this sample, this clone turned up a few times. The chain couples TRBV9 to TRBJ2-7, with unresolved D. The CDR3 is 14 residues long. Trimming stripped 0 bases from V and 0 bases from J, with 7 bases between. CDR1 is SGDLS and CDR2 is YYNGEE in the germline V gene. The CDR3, as DNA: TGTGCCAGCAGCGTAGACGCAAACTCCTACGAGCAGTACTTC. This translates into CASSVDANSYEQYF.

The rearrangement joins TRBV5-1 to TRBJ1-6, with 7 bases that match TRBD1. Germline assignment: CDR1 SGHRS and CDR2 YFSETQ. Trimming took 4 bases from V and 5 from J; bases not matched to a gene: 3. The CDR3 consists of 14 residues. The CDR3 bases are TGCGCCAGCAGCACGGGACAGAATAATTCACCCCTCCACTTT. Residues: CASSTGQNNSPLHF.

The V and J genes are TRBV25-1 and TRBJ2-7; 11 nucleotides line up with TRBD1. The CDR3 covers 13 residues. Germline V gene sequence: CDR1 MGHDK, CDR2 SYGVNS. Germline trimming cut 10 bases from V and 3 bases from J; bases unmatched to any gene: 5. CDR3 region: CATRTGGGYEQYF. The DNA of the CDR3 is TGTGCCACCAGGACAGGGGGCGGCTACGAGCAGTACTTC.

The rearrangement links TRBV25-1 to TRBJ2-7; the D gene is possibly TRBD1 (6 bases). This CDR3 spans 15 amino acids. Trimming removed 3 bases from V and 0 bases from J, with 12 bases in between. Germline V gives CDR1 MGHDK, CDR2 SYGVNS. DNA of the CDR3: TGTGCCAGCAGTGAGCAGGGGTTTACCTCCTACGAGCAGTACTTC. Protein: CASSEQGFTSYEQYF.

This clone came up once. The chain carries TRBV15 and TRBJ1-2; 8 bases map to TRBD1. The V gene's germline CDR1 is LNHNV and CDR2 YYDKDF (reference sequence). J was trimmed by 5 bases and V by 3 bases; bases with no gene match: 5. The CDR3 has 14 residues. This chain's CDR3 is CATSSPDREYGYTF. The CDR3 DNA reads as TGTGCCACCAGCAGTCCGGACAGGGAGTATGGCTACACCTTC.

The chain carries TRBV6-5 and TRBJ1-2; D gene unclear. The V and J ends lost 1 base and 2 bases respectively, with 8 bases between them. Germline V gene sequence: CDR1 MNHEY, CDR2 SVGAGI. The CDR3 is made up of 14 amino acids. The CDR3: CASSYWYGNYGYTF. CDR3 nucleotides: TGTGCCAGCAGTTACTGGTACGGAAACTATGGCTACACCTTC.

The gene calls are TRBV29-1 and TRBJ1-1; D perhaps matches TRBD1 (6 bases). V was pared by 6 bases and J by 6 bases, with 14 bases between. There are 12 residues in the CDR3. Germline CDR1 is SQVTM and CDR2 is ANQGSEA. CDR3 coding DNA: TGCAGCGTCGCAGGGGAGGAGGCTGAAGCTTTCTTT. The encoded protein is CSVAGEEAEAFF.